This T cell receptor (beta chain) stems from a study of shared clonotypes between healthy human individuals. Study-level information: There were three CD4 naive, three CD4 memory, two CD8 naive and one CD8 memory plates per donor.

Remarks on this clone: As yet, its antigen is unknown.

Naive CD8 cells, CD45RO-negative and positively selected for CCR7, excluded terminally differentiated effector memory CD45RA+ cells. General study findings and limits: Of the naive CD4 clonotypes, approximately 5% were shared across several donors. Generation probabilities were higher for clonotypes shared across all four sorted-subset donors than for unshared ones.

CDR3 size: 16 residues. Looked up from germline, CDR1 is SGHTS and CDR2 is YDEGEE. Losses at the gene ends were 4 bases for V and 7 bases for J; bases not matched to a gene: 10. The test was conducted at deep level. Clones were sequenced by immunoSEQ multiplex PCR, and TCRdb holds only the in-frame ones, with some missing. The sample consists of about 1.9 million clones, 80% to 95% of them appearing once. The source is a man aged 18-30 years in good health. Some clones in this sample may be carry-over from other donors' samples. Sequencing input: naive CD8+ T cells from PBMCs. The chain carries TRBV5-8 and TRBJ1-5, with TRBD1 matching over 11 bases. The CDR3: CASSEPDRGLRQPQHF. The CDR3 nucleotides read TGTGCCAGCAGCGAACCGGACAGGGGGCTTAGGCAGCCCCAGCATTTT.